The clone carrying this T cell receptor beta chain was picked up a small number of times. No antigen is known for it. These data originate in a study of cytomegalovirus exposure and HLA in healthy donors. Study context: There were approximately 80 million unique TCRs (from HLA-typed donors) in an early data release.

Points from the study as a whole: It was reportedly the case that the classifier diagnosed cytomegalovirus status with high specificity and sensitivity. What a later analysis showed was that several of the most significant clusters appeared linked to common viral pathogens. TCR beta V segments were, for the most part, productive about 87% or about 30% of the time in an earlier analysis.

CDR3 length: 16 amino acids. Germline loops: CDR1 SGHNT, CDR2 YYREEE (reference sequence). The V segment lost 6 bases and the J segment 5 bases; nucleotides outside the gene matches: 10. 13 Jbeta primers and 60 Vbeta primers were used for the PCR. Sequenced by immunoSEQ multiplex PCR; TCRdb stores in-frame clones only, minus some. Of 150,000 to 200,000 clones detected, more than 60% appear once; the ten largest clones hold roughly 8%. The receptor's source is a woman between 40 and 50 years old in good health and CMV-seropositive. The V call is TRBV5-4, the J call TRBJ2-3; TRBD1 aligns across 12 bases. The sample comprised PBMCs. The CDR3, as DNA: TGTGCCAGCACCAACAAGGGACAGGGGGCGAAAGATACGCAGTATTTT. This gives the protein CASTNKGQGAKDTQYF.